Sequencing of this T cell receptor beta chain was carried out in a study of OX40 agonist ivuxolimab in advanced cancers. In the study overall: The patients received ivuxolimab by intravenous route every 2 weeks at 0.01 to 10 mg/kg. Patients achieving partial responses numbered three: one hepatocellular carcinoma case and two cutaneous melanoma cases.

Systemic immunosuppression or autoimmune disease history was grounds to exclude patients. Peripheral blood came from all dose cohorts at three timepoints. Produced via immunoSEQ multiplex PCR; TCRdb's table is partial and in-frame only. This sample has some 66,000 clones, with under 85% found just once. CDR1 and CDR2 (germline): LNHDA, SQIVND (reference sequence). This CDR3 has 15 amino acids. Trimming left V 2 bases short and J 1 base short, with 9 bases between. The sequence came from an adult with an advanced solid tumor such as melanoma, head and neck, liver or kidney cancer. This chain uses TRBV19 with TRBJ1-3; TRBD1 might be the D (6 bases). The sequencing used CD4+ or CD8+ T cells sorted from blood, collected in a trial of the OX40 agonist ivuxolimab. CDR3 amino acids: CASSIQGRSGNTIYF. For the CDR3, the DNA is TGTGCCAGTAGTATACAGGGGAGGTCTGGAAACACCATATATTTT.